This TCR beta chain was profiled in a study of cytomegalovirus exposure and HLA in healthy donors. Broader study findings: Some TCR beta chains (roughly 150 of them) were listed as cytomegalovirus-associated. Reports state that TCR beta sequences accurately predicted most subjects' HLA-A and HLA-B alleles.

On this clone: Its antigen is unidentified.

Primers for the PCR totalled 60 Vbeta and 13 Jbeta. Using immunoSEQ multiplex PCR, the repertoire was profiled, and TCRdb retains in-frame clones only, with some absent. The profile shows over 150,000 clones, more than 85% of them singletons. The sample was PBMCs. This sequence was found in a girl under three years old in good health and CMV-seronegative.

The CDR3 nucleotides are TGTGCCTCCTCGGGGGGACAGGCCATTAACACCGGGGAGCTGTTTTTT. Its protein product is CASSGGQAINTGELFF. The J gene is TRBJ2-2, the V gene TRBV30; perhaps TRBD1 as D (8 bases). V gave up 7 bases and J gave up 2 bases, with 20 bases separating them. CDR3 length: 16 amino acids. Germline V gene sequence: CDR1 GTSNPN, CDR2 SVGIG (reference sequence).